The table lists the clone carrying this TCR beta chain with a few counts. Its antigen is still unknown. The data originate from a study of cytomegalovirus exposure and HLA in healthy donors. Study context: Falling in the Caucasian-associated ancestry cluster were about four fifths of under 450 genotyped donors.

Study-wide findings and caveats: In terms of immune exposure information, only CMV serostatus was available. In a later analysis, TCR beta V- and J-gene trimming was associated with a missense DCLRE1C variant.

The V end lost 1 base, the J end lost 4 bases, and 16 bases lay between the germline ends. The length of the CDR3 is 16 residues. The V gene's germline CDR1 is SEHNR and CDR2 FQNEAQ (reference sequence). 13 Jbeta primers and 60 Vbeta primers were used for the PCR. Only in-frame clones appear in the TCRdb table, and some are missing; sequencing was by immunoSEQ multiplex PCR. The sample yields 200,000 to 300,000 clones, roughly 81% seen once. This TCR derives from a woman in her forties in good health and CMV-seropositive. Sequenced input: PBMCs. The rearrangement joins TRBV7-9 to TRBJ1-1; D might be TRBD1 (5 bases). The CDR3 nucleotides are TGTGCCAGCAGCTTAGGGCAGGGAAGTGGTGGCACTGAAGCTTTCTTT. Protein: CASSLGQGSGGTEAFF.